This paragraph covers one T cell receptor beta chain sequence. Its antigen is still unknown. CDR1 and CDR2 (germline): MNHNS, SASEGT. Trimming shortened V by 0 bases and J by 13 bases, and 10 bases separated the two germline ends. The CDR3 covers 13 residues. The data derive from a study of vaccination effects on CD4 cells after COVID-19. Study context: Post-vaccine specimens arrived a median 72 days past the second dose.

Notes on the study in general: From healthy vaccinees, only 1 of 255 vaccine-induced clones also reacted to common cold coronaviruses. There was marked clonal contraction among infection- and vaccine-induced clones late after vaccination.

Using viral peptide pools, the ViraFEST assay grew out antigen-specific CD4+ T cells prior to sequencing. Isolating CD4+ T cells followed roughly ten days of culture. Each participant received a vaccine that was either BNT162b2 or mRNA-1273, given as two doses. Vaccine recipients, nucleocapsid antibody negative, had no prior SARS-CoV-2 infection. The method was immunoSEQ multiplex PCR; TCRdb's version includes in-frame clones alone and lacks a portion of them. The sample contains tens of thousands of clones, around 70% of which appear only once. This rearrangement joins TRBV6-1 to TRBJ1-6; TRBD1 might be the D (6 bases). Sample: CD4+ T cells from PBMCs cultured with HCoV-229E spike peptides, taken after COVID-19 vaccination. This sequence originates from a human donor who received a COVID-19 vaccine. The CDR3 DNA follows: TGTGCCAGCAGTGAAGCAAGGGGGTTTCCCCTCCACTTT. Encoded protein: CASSEARGFPLHF.